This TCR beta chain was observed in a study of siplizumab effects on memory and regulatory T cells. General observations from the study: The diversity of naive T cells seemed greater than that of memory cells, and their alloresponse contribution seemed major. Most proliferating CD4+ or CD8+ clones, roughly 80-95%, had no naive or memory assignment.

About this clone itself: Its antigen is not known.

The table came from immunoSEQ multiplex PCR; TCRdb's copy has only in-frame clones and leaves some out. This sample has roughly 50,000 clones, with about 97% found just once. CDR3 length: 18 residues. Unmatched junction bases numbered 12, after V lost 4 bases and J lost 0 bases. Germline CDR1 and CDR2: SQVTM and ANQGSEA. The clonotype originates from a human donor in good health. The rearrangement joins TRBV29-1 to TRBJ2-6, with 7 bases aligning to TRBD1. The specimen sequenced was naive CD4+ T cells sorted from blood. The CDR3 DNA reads TGCAGCGTTGTTTTGGGGGACAGCGTGCGCTCTGGGGCCAACGTCCTGACTTTC. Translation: CSVVLGDSVRSGANVLTF.